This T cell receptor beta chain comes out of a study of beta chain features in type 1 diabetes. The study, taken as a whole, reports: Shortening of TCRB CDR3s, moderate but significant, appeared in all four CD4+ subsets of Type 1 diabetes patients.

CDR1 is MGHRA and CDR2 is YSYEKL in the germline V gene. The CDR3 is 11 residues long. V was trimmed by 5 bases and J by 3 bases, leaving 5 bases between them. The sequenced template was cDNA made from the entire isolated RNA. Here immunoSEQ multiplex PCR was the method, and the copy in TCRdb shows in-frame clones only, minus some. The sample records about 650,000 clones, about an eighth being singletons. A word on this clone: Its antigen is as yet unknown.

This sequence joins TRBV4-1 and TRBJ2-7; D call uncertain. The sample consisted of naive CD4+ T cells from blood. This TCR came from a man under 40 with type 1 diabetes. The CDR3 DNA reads TGCGCCAGCAGCAACGACTACGAGCAGTACTTC. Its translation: CASSNDYEQYF.